Below are 14 T cell receptor beta chains sequenced from a single sample in a study of Ad26.COV2.S vaccination and SARS-CoV-2 variants. Here immunoSEQ multiplex PCR was the method, and the copy in TCRdb shows in-frame clones only, minus some. The sample includes fewer than 400,000 clones, around 85% of them seen just once. This sample's treatment: over 15 received Ad26.COV2.S at low or high dose, single or two shots; five or six received placebo; per-sample allocation not given. Samples analyzed were those drawn on day 63 after the first vaccine or placebo injection. The sample consisted of peripheral blood, taken in a trial of Ad26.COV2.S vaccine versus placebo. These receptors were obtained from a person aged 18 to 65 who received the Ad26.COV2.S COVID-19 vaccine or a placebo.

The chain employs TRBV27 and TRBJ2-4; perhaps D is TRBD1 or TRBD2 (5 bases each). V shed 5 bases and J shed 5 bases, with 13 bases lying between them. Germline CDR1 and CDR2: MNHEY and SMNVEV (reference sequence). The CDR3 is 14 residues long. The CDR3 sequence: CASSLRDGQNIQYF. The CDR3 bases are TGTGCCAGCAGTCTCCGGGACGGGCAAAACATTCAGTACTTC.

V usage is TRBV5-5 and J usage is TRBJ2-7, with D perhaps TRBD1 (6 bases). The germline gives CDR1 SGHKS, CDR2 YYEKEE (reference sequence). The CDR3 spans 17 residues. V lost 0 bases and J 2 bases, leaving 18 bases between the germline ends. This chain's CDR3 is CASSLVGAGAATYEQYF. In nucleotides, the CDR3 is TGTGCCAGCAGCTTGGTCGGGGCAGGGGCCGCAACCTACGAGCAGTACTTC.

V and J are TRBV11-2 and TRBJ2-7, with a tentative D call TRBD2 (5 bases). The V gene's germline CDR1 is SGHAT and CDR2 FQNNGV. Deletions cut 5 bases from V and 6 bases from J, with 17 bases between. This CDR3 has 14 amino acids. The CDR3 bases are TGTGCCAGCAGCCGCCGGGAAGATAATCTCGAGCAGTACTTC. Its protein is CASSRREDNLEQYF.

The chain has TRBV9 and TRBJ1-1; D is ambiguous. Trimming removed 0 bases at V and 0 bases at J, with 3 bases between. CDR3 length equals 13 residues. Germline lookup yields CDR1 SGDLS and CDR2 YYNGEE. CDR3 loop: CASSVEVNTEAFF. Written as DNA, the CDR3 is TGTGCCAGCAGCGTAGAAGTGAACACTGAAGCTTTCTTT.

V gene TRBV3-1 (or the pseudogene TRBV3-2) combines with J gene TRBJ1-5; TRBD1 might be the D (5 bases). Germline CDR1 is LGHDT and CDR2 is YNNKEL (reference sequence). CDR3 size: 12 residues. V gave up 5 bases and J gave up 9 bases, with 11 bases separating them. The CDR3, as DNA: TGTGCCAGCAGCACCGCAAGGGGGCCCCAGCATTTT. This codes for CASSTARGPQHF.

The chain links TRBV7-9 to TRBJ1-1, with D tentatively TRBD1 (6 bases). Germline-derived CDR1 and CDR2 are SEHNR and FQNEAQ (reference sequence). The ends were cut back, 4 bases at V and 5 bases at J, with 23 bases in the middle. The CDR3 loop spans 17 amino acids. CDR3: CASSSTRMGRGGTEAFF. The CDR3 DNA sequence: TGTGCCAGCAGCTCCACCCGGATGGGCAGGGGAGGAACTGAAGCTTTCTTT. The whole variable domain, filled in from reference TRBV7-9 and TRBJ1-1, reads DTGVSQNPRHKITKRGQNVTFRCDPISEHNRLYWYRQTLGQGPEFLTYFQNEAQLEKSRLLSDRFSAERPKGSFSTLEIQRTEQGDSAMYLCASSSTRMGRGGTEAFFGQGTRLTVV.

V is TRBV5-4 and J is TRBJ2-7; 9 bases map to TRBD1. The CDR3 is 16 residues long. With 0 bases clipped from V and 1 base from J, the junction kept 5 bases outside the gene matches. Per the germline V gene, CDR1 is SGHNT and CDR2 is YYREEE (reference sequence). CDR3: CASSLDGGTGSYEQYF. CDR3 bases: TGTGCCAGCAGCTTGGATGGCGGGACAGGGTCCTACGAGCAGTACTTC.

CDR3 sequence reads: CASSFFASGAYNEQFF. Written as DNA, the CDR3 is TGTGCCAGCAGCTTTTTCGCTAGCGGGGCCTACAATGAGCAGTTCTTC. The chain couples TRBV5-5 to TRBJ2-1; 9 nucleotides agree with TRBD2. The CDR3 loop spans 16 amino acids. V dropped 2 bases and J dropped 2; count of bases not matched to a gene: 5. Germline CDR1 is SGHKS and CDR2 is YYEKEE (reference sequence).

V is TRBV5-8 and J is TRBJ2-7; 8 positions agree with TRBD1. CDR3 length equals 13 residues. V lost 3 bases to trimming and J lost 4 bases; unmatched junction nucleotides: 3. In germline, CDR1 is SGHTS, CDR2 YDEGEE. DNA for the CDR3: TGTGCCAGCAGCTCACAGGGGGTTTACGAGCAGTACTTC. This codes for CASSSQGVYEQYF. Drawing the rest from reference TRBV5-8 and TRBJ2-7, the complete variable domain is EAGVTQSPTHLIKTRGQQATLRCSPISGHTSVYWYQQALGLGLQFLLWYDEGEERNRGNFPPRFSGRQFPNYSSELNVNALELEDSALYLCASSSQGVYEQYFGPGTRLTVT.

The V gene is TRBV9, the J gene TRBJ2-5; D is unresolved. The germline V gene has CDR1 SGDLS and CDR2 YYNGEE. This CDR3 is 17 amino acids long. Trimming stripped 1 base from V and 2 bases from J, with 18 bases between. CDR3 coding DNA: TGTGCCAGCAGCGTAACGGCCTCTGCCGGGTGGCAAGAGACCCAGTACTTC. Encoded protein: CASSVTASAGWQETQYF.

The chain uses TRBV4-2 and TRBJ1-1; TRBD1 is a possible D gene (5 bases). With 4 bases removed from V and 0 bases from J, the gap between germline ends came to 15 bases. Germline V gives CDR1 LGHNA, CDR2 YNFKEQ. The CDR3 totals 16 residues. CDR3 region: CASSRRGTAMNTEAFF. Written as DNA, the CDR3 is TGTGCCAGCAGCCGCCGGGGGACGGCCATGAACACTGAAGCTTTCTTT.

V and J are TRBV9 and TRBJ1-2; TRBD1 might be the D (6 bases). Trimming cost V 3 bases and J 8 bases, with 14 bases left between them. The V gene's germline CDR1 is SGDLS and CDR2 YYNGEE. The CDR3 is 13 residues long. This CDR3 reads CASSGQGPGGYTF. CDR3 DNA: TGTGCCAGCAGCGGGCAGGGGCCGGGAGGCTACACCTTC.

This clone appeared a few times. The rearrangement uses TRBV4-1 and TRBJ1-4; no clear D. Germline V gene data show CDR1 as MGHRA and CDR2 as YSYEKL. The CDR3 has 16 amino acids. Trimming removed 2 bases from V and 0 bases from J, with 10 bases in between. CDR3 protein: CASSQTSGATNEKLFF. CDR3 DNA: TGCGCCAGCAGCCAAACCTCAGGAGCAACTAATGAAAAACTGTTTTTT.

This chain connects TRBV27 to TRBJ2-1, with D tentatively TRBD1 or TRBD2 (6 bases each). The germline V gene encodes CDR1 MNHEY and CDR2 SMNVEV (reference sequence). The V and J ends lost 2 bases and 9 bases respectively, with 17 bases between them. There are 15 residues in the CDR3. The CDR3 DNA sequence: TGTGCCAGCAGTTTAATTCGGGGGCCCCAGAGTGAGCAGTTCTTC. It translates to CASSLIRGPQSEQFF.